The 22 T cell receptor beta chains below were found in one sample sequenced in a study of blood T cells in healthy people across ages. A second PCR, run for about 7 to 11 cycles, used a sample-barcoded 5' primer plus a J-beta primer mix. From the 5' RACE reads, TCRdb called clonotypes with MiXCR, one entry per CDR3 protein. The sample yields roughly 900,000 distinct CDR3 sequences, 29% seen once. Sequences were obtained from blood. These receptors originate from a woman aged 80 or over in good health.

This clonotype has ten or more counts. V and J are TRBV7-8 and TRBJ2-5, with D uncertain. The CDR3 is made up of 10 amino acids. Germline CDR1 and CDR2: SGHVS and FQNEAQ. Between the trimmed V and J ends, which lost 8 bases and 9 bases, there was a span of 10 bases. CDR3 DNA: TGTGCCAGCGGCGAGAGGTCCCAGTACTTC. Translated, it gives CASGERSQYF.

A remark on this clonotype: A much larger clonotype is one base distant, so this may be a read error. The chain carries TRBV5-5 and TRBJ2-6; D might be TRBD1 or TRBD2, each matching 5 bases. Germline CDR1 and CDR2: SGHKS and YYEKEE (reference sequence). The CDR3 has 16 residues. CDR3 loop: CASSLAEGSGANVRTF. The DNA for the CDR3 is TGTGCCAGCAGCTTGGCCGAGGGATCTGGGGCCAACGTCCGGACTTTC.

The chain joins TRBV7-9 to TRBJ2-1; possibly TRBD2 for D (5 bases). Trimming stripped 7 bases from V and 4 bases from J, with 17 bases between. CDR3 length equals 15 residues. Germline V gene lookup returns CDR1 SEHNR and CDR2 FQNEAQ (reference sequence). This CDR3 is CASNVGSSPYNEQFF. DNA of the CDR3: TGTGCCAGCAATGTAGGGAGCTCCCCTTACAATGAGCAGTTCTTC.

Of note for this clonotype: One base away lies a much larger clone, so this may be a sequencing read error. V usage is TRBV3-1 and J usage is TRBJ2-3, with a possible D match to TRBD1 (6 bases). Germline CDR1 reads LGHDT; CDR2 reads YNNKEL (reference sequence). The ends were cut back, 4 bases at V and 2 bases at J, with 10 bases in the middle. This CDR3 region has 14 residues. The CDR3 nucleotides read TGTGCCAGCAGCCCCTGGGGGCCCACAGATACGCAGTATTTT. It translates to CASSPWGPTDTQYF.

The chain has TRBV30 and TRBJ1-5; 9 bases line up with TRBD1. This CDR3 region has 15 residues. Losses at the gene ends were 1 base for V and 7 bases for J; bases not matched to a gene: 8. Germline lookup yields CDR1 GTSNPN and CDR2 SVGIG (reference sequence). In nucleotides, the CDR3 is TGTGCCTGGAGTGCCCTTTCAACAGGGGGCCAGCCCCAGCATTTT. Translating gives CAWSALSTGGQPQHF.

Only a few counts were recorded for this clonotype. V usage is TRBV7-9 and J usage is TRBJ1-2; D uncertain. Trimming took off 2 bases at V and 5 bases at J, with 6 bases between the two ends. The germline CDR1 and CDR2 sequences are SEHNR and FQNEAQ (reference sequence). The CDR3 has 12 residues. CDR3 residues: CASSLPKYGYTF. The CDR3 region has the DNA TGTGCCAGCAGCTTACCCAAGTATGGCTACACCTTC.

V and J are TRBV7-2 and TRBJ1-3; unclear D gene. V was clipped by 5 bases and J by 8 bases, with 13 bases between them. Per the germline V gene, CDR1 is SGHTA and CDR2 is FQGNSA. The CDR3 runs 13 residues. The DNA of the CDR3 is TGTGCCAGCAGCCGGGCGGATGTGGACACCATATATTTT. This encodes CASSRADVDTIYF.

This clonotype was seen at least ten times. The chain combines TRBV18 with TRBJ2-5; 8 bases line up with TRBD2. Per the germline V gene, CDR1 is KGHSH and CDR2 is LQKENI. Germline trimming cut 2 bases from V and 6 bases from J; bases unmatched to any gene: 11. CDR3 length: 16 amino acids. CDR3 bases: TGTGCCAGCTCACCAGTTGGGACTAGGGACTCACAGACCCAGTACTTC. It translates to CASSPVGTRDSQTQYF.

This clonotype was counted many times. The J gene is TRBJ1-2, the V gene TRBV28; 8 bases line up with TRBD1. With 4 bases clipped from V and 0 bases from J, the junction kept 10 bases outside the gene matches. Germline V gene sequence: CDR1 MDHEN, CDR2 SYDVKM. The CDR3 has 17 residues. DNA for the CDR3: TGTGCCAGCAGTTATCGGACAGGGTGGAGTTCTAACTATGGCTACACCTTC. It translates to CASSYRTGWSSNYGYTF.

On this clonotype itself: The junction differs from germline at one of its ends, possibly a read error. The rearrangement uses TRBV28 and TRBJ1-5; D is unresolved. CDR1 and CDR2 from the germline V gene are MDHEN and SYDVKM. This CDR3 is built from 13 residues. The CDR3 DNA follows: TGTGTCAGCACCCCCGCTGGTAATCAGCCCCAGCATTTT. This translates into CVSTPAGNQPQHF.

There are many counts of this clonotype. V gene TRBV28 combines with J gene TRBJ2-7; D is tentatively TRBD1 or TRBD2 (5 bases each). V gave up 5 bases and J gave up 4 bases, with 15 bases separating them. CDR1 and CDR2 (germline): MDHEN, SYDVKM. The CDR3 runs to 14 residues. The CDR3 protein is CASSTTGTIYEQYF. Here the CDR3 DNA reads TGTGCCAGCAGTACAACCGGGACCATTTACGAGCAGTACTTC. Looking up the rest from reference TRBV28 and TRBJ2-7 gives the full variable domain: DVKVTQSSRYLVKRTGEKVFLECVQDMDHENMFWYRQDPGLGLRLIYFSYDVKMKEKGDIPEGYSVSREKKERFSLILESASTNQTSMYLCASSTTGTIYEQYFGPGTRLTVT.

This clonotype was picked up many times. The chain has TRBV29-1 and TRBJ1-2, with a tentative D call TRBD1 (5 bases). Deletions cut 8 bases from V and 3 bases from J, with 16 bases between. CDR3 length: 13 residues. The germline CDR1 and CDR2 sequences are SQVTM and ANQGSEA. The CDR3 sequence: CSLGRPGDYGYTF. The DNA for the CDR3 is TGCAGCCTGGGTCGGCCGGGGGACTATGGCTACACCTTC.

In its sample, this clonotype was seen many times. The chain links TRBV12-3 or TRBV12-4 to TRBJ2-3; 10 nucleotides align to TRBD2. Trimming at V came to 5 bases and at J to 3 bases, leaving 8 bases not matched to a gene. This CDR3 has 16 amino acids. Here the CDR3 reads CASSGGGTSETDTQYF. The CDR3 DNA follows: TGTGCCAGCAGTGGGGGCGGGACTAGCGAAACAGATACGCAGTATTTT.

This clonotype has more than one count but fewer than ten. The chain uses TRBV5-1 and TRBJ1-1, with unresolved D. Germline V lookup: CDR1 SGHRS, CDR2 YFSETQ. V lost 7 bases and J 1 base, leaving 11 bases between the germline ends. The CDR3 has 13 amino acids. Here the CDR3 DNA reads TGCGCCAGCCGCTGGGATCCGAACACTGAAGCTTTCTTT. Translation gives CASRWDPNTEAFF.

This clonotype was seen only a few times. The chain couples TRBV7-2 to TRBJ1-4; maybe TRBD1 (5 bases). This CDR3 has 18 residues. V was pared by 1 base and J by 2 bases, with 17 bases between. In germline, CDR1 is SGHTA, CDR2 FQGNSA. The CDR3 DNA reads TGTGCCAGCAGCTTAGTCGTACAGGCCCCTCGGACTAATGAAAAACTGTTTTTT. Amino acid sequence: CASSLVVQAPRTNEKLFF.

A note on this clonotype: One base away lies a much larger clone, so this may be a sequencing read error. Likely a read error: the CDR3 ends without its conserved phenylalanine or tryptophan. The CDR3 bases are TGTGCCAGCGTCGCAAGCCAAGAGACCCAGTACGTC. It translates to CASVASQETQYV. The chain has TRBV28 and TRBJ2-5; D gene uncertain. Germline lookup yields CDR1 MDHEN and CDR2 SYDVKM. The CDR3 is 12 amino acids. Trimming removed 8 bases at V and 1 base at J, with 8 bases between.

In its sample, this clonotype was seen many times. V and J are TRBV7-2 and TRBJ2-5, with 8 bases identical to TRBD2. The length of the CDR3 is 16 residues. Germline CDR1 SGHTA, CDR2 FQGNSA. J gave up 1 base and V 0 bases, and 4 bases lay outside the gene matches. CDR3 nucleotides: TGTGCCAGCAGCTTAGCCGGGGGGGGGACCCAAGAGACCCAGTACTTC. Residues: CASSLAGGGTQETQYF. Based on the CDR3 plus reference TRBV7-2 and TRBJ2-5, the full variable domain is GAGVSQSPSNKVTEKGKDVELRCDPISGHTALYWYRQSLGQGLEFLIYFQGNSAPDKSGLPSDRFSAERTGGSVSTLTIQRTQQEDSAVYLCASSLAGGGTQETQYFGPGTRLLVL.

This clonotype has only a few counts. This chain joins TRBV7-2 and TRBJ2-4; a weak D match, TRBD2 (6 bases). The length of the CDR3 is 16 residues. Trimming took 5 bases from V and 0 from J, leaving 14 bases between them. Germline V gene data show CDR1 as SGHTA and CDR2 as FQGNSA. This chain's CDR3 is CASSQPGELAKNIQYF. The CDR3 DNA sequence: TGTGCCAGCAGCCAGCCGGGGGAACTAGCCAAAAACATTCAGTACTTC.

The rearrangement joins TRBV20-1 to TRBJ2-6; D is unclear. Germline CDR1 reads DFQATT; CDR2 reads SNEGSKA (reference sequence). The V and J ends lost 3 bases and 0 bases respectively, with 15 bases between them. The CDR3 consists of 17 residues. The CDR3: CSASSQAASSGANVLTF. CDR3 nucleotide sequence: TGCAGTGCTAGTAGTCAGGCCGCTAGCTCTGGGGCCAACGTCCTGACTTTC.

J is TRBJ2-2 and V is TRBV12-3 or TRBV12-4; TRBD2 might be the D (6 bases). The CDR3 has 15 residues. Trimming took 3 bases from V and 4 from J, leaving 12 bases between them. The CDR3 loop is CASSFRLGPTGELFF. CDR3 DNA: TGTGCCAGCAGTTTTCGACTAGGCCCCACCGGGGAGCTGTTTTTT.

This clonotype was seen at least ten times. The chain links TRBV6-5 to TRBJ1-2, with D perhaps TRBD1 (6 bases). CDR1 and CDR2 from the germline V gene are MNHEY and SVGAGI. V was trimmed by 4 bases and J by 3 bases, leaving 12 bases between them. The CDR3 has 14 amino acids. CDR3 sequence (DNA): TGTGCCAGCAGTTTACAGGGCTTTGACTATGGCTACACCTTC. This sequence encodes CASSLQGFDYGYTF.

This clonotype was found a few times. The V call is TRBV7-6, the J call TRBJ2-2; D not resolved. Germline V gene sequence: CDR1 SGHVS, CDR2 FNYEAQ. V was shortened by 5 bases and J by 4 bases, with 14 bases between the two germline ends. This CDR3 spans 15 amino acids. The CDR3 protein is CASSSKVSGTGELFF. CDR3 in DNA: TGTGCCAGCAGCAGTAAGGTTTCAGGCACCGGGGAGCTGTTTTTT.